This T cell receptor beta chain was captured by sequencing in a study of cytomegalovirus exposure and HLA in healthy donors. Study-wide results and limits: It was only CMV serostatus that was available as immune exposure information. Researchers reportedly found TCR beta sequences accurately predicted most subjects' HLA-A and HLA-B alleles. The study recorded 150 to 200 TCR beta chains that were cytomegalovirus-associated.

The PCR used 60 Vbeta and 13 Jbeta primers. The table came from immunoSEQ multiplex PCR; TCRdb's copy has only in-frame clones and leaves some out. Among 60,000 to 75,000 clones listed, over 75% were seen once. A note on this clone: Its antigen is still unknown.

The V gene's germline CDR1 is ENHRY and CDR2 SYGVKD. The V end was cut by 2 bases, the J end by 1 base, with 17 bases between. This CDR3 spans 17 amino acids. The TCR comes from a woman in her 30s in good health and CMV-seropositive. Sequenced sample: PBMCs. V usage is TRBV10-3 and J usage is TRBJ1-1; D perhaps matches TRBD1 (6 bases). The CDR3 protein is CAISEPKKTGGNTEAFF. CDR3 nucleotide sequence: TGTGCCATCAGTGAGCCGAAAAAGACAGGAGGGAACACTGAAGCTTTCTTT.